Included here is one T cell receptor beta chain sequence, with context. In the authors' methods: By means of reference gene primer amplification, nucleated cell counts were estimated. Clones were sequenced by immunoSEQ multiplex PCR, and TCRdb holds only the in-frame ones, with some missing. V, J and clone size were drawn from that table, and D and trimming were deduced from the DNA. The sample includes over 150,000 clones, approximately 90% seen only once; the top ten take roughly 0.56%. The data were obtained in a study of blood T cell repertoires in COVID-19. Study information: Samples came from the United States, Italy and Spain, spanning acute and convalescent COVID-19. From T cells, B-cell-depleted T cells, or PBMCs came the material, which was cDNA or gDNA.

Germline CDR1 LGHDT, CDR2 YNNKEL (reference sequence). V was pared by 0 bases and J by 3 bases, with 8 bases of the junction left unmatched. This CDR3 spans 18 amino acids. This clonotype was sampled from a man between 50 and 59 years old with acute or convalescent COVID-19. V is TRBV3-1 (or the pseudogene TRBV3-2) and J is TRBJ2-1; 10 bases agree with TRBD2. The specimen sequenced was peripheral blood. CDR3 in DNA: TGTGCCAGCAGCCAAGATGGGGCTAGCGGGAGCTACTACAATGAGCAGTTCTTC. This codes for CASSQDGASGSYYNEQFF.